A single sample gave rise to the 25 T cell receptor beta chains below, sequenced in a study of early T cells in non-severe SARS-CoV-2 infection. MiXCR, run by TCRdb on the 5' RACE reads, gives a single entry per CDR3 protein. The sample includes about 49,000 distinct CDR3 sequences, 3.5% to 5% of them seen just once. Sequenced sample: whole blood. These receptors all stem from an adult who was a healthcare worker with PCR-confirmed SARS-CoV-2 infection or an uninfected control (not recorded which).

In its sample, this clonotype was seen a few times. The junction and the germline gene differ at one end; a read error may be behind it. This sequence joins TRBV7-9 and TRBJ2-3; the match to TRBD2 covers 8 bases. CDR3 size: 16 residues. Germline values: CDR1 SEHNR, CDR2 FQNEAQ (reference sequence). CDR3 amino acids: CASSPARAGEPDTQYF. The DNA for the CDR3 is TGTGCCAGCAGCCCTGCTAGAGCGGGAGAGCCAGACACGCAGTATTTT.

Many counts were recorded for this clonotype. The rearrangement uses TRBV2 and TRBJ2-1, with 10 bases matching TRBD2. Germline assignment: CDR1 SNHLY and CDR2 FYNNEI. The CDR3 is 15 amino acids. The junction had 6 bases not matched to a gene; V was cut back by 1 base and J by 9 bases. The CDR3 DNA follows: TGTGCCAGCAGTGAAGGGGTAGCGGGAGGAGCTGAGCAGTTCTTC. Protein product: CASSEGVAGGAEQFF.

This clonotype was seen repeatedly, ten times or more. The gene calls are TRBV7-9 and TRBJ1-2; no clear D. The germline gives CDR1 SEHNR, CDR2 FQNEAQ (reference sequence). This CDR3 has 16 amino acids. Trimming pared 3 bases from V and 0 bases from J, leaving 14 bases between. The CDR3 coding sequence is TGTGCCAGCAGCTTGGGGTCTGACTCAACTAACTATGGCTACACCTTC. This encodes CASSLGSDSTNYGYTF.

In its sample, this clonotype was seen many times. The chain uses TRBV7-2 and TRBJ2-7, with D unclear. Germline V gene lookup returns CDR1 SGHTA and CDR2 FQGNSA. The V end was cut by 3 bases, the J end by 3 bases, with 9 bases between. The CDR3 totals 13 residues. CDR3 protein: CASSFDNFYEQYF. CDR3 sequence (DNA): TGTGCCAGCAGCTTCGACAATTTCTACGAGCAGTACTTC.

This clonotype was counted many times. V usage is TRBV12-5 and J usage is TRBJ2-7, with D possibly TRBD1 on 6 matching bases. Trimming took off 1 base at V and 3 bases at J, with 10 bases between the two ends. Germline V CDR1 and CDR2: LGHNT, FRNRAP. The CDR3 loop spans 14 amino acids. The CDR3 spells CASGLGTEIYEQYF. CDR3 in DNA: TGTGCTAGTGGTTTGGGGACAGAAATCTACGAGCAGTACTTC.

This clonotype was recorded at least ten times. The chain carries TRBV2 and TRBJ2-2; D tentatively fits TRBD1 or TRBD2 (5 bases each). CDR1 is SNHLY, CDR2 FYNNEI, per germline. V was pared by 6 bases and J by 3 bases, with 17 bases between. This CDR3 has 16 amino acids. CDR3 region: CASSERGAGYTGELFF. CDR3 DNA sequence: TGTGCCAGCAGCGAACGGGGCGCCGGGTACACCGGGGAGCTGTTTTTT.

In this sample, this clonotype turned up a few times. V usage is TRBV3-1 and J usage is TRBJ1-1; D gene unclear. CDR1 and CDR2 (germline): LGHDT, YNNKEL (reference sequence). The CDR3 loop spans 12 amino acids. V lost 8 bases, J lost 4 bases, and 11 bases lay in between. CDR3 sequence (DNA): TGTGCCAGCGCCTATACGGGCACTGAAGCTTTCTTT. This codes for CASAYTGTEAFF. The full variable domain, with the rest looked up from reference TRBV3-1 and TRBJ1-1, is DTAVSQTPKYLVTQMGNDKSIKCEQNLGHDTMYWYKQDSKKFLKIMFSYNNKELIINETVPNRFSPKSPDKAHLNLHINSLELGDSAVYFCASAYTGTEAFFGQGTRLTVV.

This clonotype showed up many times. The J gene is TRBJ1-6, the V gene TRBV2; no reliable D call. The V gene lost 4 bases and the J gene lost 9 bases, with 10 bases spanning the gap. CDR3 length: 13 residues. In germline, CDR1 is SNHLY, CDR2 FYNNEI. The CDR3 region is CASSVGFLSPLHF. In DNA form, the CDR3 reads TGTGCCAGCAGTGTCGGGTTTCTTTCACCCCTCCACTTT.

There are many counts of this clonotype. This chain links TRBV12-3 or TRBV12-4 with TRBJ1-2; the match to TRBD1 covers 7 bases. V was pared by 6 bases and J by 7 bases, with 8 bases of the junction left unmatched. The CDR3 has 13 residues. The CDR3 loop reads CASSLDRHGGYTF. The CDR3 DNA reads TGTGCCAGCAGCCTGGACAGGCATGGTGGCTACACCTTC.

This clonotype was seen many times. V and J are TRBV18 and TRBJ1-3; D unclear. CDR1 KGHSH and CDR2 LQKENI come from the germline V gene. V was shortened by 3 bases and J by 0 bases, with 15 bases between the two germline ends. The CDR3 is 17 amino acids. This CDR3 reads CASSPYTSRSSGNTIYF. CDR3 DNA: TGTGCCAGCTCACCCTACACGAGCAGGAGCTCTGGAAACACCATATATTTT.

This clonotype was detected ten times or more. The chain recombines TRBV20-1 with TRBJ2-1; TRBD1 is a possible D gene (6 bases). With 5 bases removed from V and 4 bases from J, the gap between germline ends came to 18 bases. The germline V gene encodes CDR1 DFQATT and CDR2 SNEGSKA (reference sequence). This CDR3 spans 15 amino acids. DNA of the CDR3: TGCAGTGCTCCCCCCCGGGACACATATTACAATGAGCAGTTCTTC. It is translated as CSAPPRDTYYNEQFF.

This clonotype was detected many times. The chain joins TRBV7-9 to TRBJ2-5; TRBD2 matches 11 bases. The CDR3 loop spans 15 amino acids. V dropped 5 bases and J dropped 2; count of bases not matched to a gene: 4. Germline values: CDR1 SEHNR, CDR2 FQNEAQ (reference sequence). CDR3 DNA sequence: TGTGCCAGCAGCCCCGGGACTAGCGGACAAGAGACCCAGTACTTC. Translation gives CASSPGTSGQETQYF.

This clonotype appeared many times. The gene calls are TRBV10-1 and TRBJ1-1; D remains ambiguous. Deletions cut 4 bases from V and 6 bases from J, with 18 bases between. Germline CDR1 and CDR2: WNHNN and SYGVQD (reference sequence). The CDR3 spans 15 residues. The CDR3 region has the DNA TGCGCCAGCAGTGCCGGGAGAGGGCCGGTGGCTGAAGCTTTCTTT. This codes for CASSAGRGPVAEAFF.

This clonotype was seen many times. CDR3 residues: CASSQDPNVGEQYF. DNA of the CDR3: TGCGCCAGCAGCCAAGATCCGAACGTGGGCGAGCAGTACTTC. The chain joins TRBV4-3 to TRBJ2-7; no reliable D call. Germline assignment: CDR1 LGHNA and CDR2 YSLEER. CDR3 length: 14 residues. Trimming removed 0 bases from V and 6 bases from J, with 12 bases in between.

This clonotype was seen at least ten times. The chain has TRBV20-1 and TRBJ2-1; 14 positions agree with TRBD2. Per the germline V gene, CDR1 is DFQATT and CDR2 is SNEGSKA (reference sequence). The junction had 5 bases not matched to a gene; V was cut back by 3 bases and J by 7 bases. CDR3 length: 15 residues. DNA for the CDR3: TGCAGTGCTAGTGGGACTAGCGGGGGTGAAAATGAGCAGTTCTTC. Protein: CSASGTSGGENEQFF.

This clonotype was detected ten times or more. CDR3 in amino acids: CASSRGQQETQYF. CDR3 DNA sequence: TGTGCCAGCAGCCGAGGACAGCAAGAGACCCAGTACTTC. This sequence joins TRBV12-3 or TRBV12-4 and TRBJ2-5; perhaps TRBD1 as D (6 bases). Deletions cut 6 bases from V and 2 bases from J, with 10 bases between. CDR3 length equals 13 residues.

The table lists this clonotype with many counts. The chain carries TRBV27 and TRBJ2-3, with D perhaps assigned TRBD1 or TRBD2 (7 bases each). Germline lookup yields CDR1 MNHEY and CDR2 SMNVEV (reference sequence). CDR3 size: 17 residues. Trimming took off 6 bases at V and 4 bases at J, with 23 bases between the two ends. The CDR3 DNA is TGTGCCAGCAGCCTTATCGGAGGGCAGGGGGGGCCAGATACGCAGTATTTT. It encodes CASSLIGGQGGPDTQYF.

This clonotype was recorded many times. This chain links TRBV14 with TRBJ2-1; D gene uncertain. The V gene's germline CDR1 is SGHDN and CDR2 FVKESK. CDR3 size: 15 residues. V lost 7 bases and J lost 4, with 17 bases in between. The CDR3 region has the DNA TGTGCCAGCACTCGAGCGAGCTCGACTTACAATGAGCAGTTCTTC. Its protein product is CASTRASSTYNEQFF.

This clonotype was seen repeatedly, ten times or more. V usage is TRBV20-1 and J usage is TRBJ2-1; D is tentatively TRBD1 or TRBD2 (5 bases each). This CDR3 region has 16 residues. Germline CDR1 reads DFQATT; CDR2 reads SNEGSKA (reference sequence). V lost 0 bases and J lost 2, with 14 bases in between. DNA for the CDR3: TGCAGTGCTAGAGAGGCTAAGGGGACCACCTACAATGAGCAGTTCTTC. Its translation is CSAREAKGTTYNEQFF.

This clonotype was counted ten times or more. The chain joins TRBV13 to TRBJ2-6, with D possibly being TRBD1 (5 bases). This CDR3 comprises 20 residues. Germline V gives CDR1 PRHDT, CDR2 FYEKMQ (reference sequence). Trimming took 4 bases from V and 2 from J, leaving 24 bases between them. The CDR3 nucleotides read TGTGCCAGCAGCTCTTTTGGCGAGGTTGGGGCCGGCGCTGGGGCCAACGTCCTGACTTTC. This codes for CASSSFGEVGAGAGANVLTF.

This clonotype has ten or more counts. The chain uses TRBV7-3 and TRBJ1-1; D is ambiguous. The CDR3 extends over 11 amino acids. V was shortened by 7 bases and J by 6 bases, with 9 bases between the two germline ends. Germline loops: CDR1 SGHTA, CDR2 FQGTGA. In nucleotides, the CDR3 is TGTGCCAGCAACAAGGACGCTGAAGCTTTCTTT. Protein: CASNKDAEAFF.

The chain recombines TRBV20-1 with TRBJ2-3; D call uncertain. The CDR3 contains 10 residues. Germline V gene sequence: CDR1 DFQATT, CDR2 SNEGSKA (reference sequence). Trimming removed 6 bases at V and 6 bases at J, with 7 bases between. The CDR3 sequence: CSALDDTQYF. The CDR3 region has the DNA TGCAGTGCGCTTGACGATACGCAGTATTTT.

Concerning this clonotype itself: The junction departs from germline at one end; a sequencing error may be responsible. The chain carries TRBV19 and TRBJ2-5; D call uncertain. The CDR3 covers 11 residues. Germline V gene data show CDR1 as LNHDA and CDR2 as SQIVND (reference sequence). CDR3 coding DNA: TGTACCAGTAGTTTCCAAGAGACCCAGTACTTC. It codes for CTSSFQETQYF.

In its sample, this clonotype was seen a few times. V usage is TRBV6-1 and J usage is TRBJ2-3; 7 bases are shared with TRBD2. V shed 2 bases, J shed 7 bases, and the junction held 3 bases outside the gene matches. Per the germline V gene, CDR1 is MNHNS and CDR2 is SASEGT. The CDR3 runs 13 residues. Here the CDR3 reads CASSETSEYTQYF. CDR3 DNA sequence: TGTGCCAGCAGTGAAACTAGCGAGTATACGCAGTATTTT.

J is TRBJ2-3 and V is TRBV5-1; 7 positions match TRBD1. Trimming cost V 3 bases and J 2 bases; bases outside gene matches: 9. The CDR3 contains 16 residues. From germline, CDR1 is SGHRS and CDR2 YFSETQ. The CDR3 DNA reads TGCGCCAGCAGCTGGGCTGGGACAGCTGACACAGATACGCAGTATTTT. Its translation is CASSWAGTADTDTQYF. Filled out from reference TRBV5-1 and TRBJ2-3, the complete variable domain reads KAGVTQTPRYLIKTRGQQVTLSCSPISGHRSVSWYQQTPGQGLQFLFEYFSETQRNKGNFPGRFSGRQFSNSRSEMNVSTLELGDSALYLCASSWAGTADTDTQYFGPGTRLTVL.